Presented here are 26 T cell receptor beta chains from one specimen sequenced in a study of vaccination effects on CD4 cells after COVID-19. TCRdb's copy holds only in-frame clones and misses some; the assay was immunoSEQ multiplex PCR. The table has roughly 76,000 clones, around 76% seen once. Antigen-specific CD4+ T cells expanded by the ViraFEST assay with viral peptide pools were then sequenced. Cultured cells yielded isolated CD4+ T cells after roughly 11 days. These receptors are not linked to any known antigen. This specimen consisted of CD4+ T cells from PBMCs cultured with HCoV-229E spike peptides, obtained before COVID-19 vaccination. All receptors derive from a human donor who received a COVID-19 vaccine.

This clone was observed a single time. The rearrangement links TRBV6-1 to TRBJ1-1; D gene unclear. Per the germline V gene, CDR1 is MNHNS and CDR2 is SASEGT. There are 14 residues in the CDR3. V was trimmed by 2 bases and J by 1 base, leaving 8 bases between them. Here the CDR3 DNA reads TGTGCCAGCAGTGAATACAGCTCGAACACTGAAGCTTTCTTT. This codes for CASSEYSSNTEAFF.

The chain is built from TRBV6-6 and TRBJ1-4; D is possibly TRBD1 (5 bases). V shed 2 bases and J shed 5 bases, with 12 bases lying between them. The CDR3 runs 15 residues. The V gene's germline CDR1 is MNHNY and CDR2 SVGAGI (reference sequence). The CDR3, as DNA: TGTGCCAGCAGTTACACCACACGGGGGAATGAAAAACTGTTTTTT. Its translation is CASSYTTRGNEKLFF.

The sample holds a few counts of this clone. The genes are TRBV6-1 and TRBJ1-6; tentative D call: TRBD1 (5 bases). The germline V gene has CDR1 MNHNS and CDR2 SASEGT. The V end was cut by 6 bases, the J end by 14 bases, with 23 bases between. The CDR3 is 15 amino acids. The CDR3 sequence is CASSYIQGALRALHF. The CDR3 DNA sequence: TGTGCCAGCAGCTACATCCAGGGCGCCCTTAGGGCCCTCCACTTT.

The chain combines TRBV5-1 with TRBJ1-1, with D hard to call. The CDR3 has 15 amino acids. Trimming shortened V by 4 bases and J by 8 bases, and 21 bases separated the two germline ends. The germline CDR1 and CDR2 sequences are SGHRS and YFSETQ. In DNA, the CDR3 is TGCGCCAGCAGCGAGGCAGGCCCCCTGGAGGGAGAAGCTTTCTTT. Its protein product is CASSEAGPLEGEAFF. The full variable domain, its missing parts supplied by reference TRBV5-1 and TRBJ1-1, is KAGVTQTPRYLIKTRGQQVTLSCSPISGHRSVSWYQQTPGQGLQFLFEYFSETQRNKGNFPGRFSGRQFSNSRSEMNVSTLELGDSALYLCASSEAGPLEGEAFFGQGTRLTVV.

This clone appeared a few times. The rearrangement links TRBV7-3 to TRBJ1-1; 7 bases align to TRBD1. This CDR3 contains 13 residues. The V segment lost 5 bases and the J segment 3 bases; nucleotides outside the gene matches: 3. CDR1 is SGHTA and CDR2 is FQGTGA in the germline V gene. The CDR3 loop reads CASSVQGYTEAFF. DNA for the CDR3: TGTGCCAGCAGCGTACAGGGGTACACTGAAGCTTTCTTT.

This clone was detected once. This chain uses TRBV3-1 (or the pseudogene TRBV3-2) with TRBJ1-1; TRBD1 aligns across 9 bases. The CDR3 runs 13 residues. Germline CDR1 reads LGHDT; CDR2 reads YNNKEL (reference sequence). V lost 9 bases, J lost 4 bases, and 6 bases stayed unmatched. CDR3 sequence reads: CASRQGGGTEAFF. In DNA, the CDR3 is TGTGCCAGTCGACAGGGGGGAGGCACTGAAGCTTTCTTT.

The rearrangement uses TRBV9 and TRBJ2-6; no clear D gene. The length of the CDR3 is 17 residues. V dropped 0 bases and J dropped 0 bases, with 10 bases sitting between them. Germline CDR1 reads SGDLS; CDR2 reads YYNGEE. CDR3 loop: CASSVGVVSSGANVLTF. In nucleotides, the CDR3 is TGTGCCAGCAGCGTAGGGGTTGTTAGCTCTGGGGCCAACGTCCTGACTTTC.

The V call is TRBV2, the J call TRBJ1-4; 9 bases are a match to TRBD1. The J segment lost 5 bases and the V segment lost 6 bases, leaving 4 bases of the junction unmatched. The CDR3 consists of 14 residues. Germline-derived CDR1 and CDR2 are SNHLY and FYNNEI. The CDR3 here is CASSEDRGNEKLFF. The CDR3 DNA sequence: TGTGCCAGCAGCGAGGACAGGGGCAATGAAAAACTGTTTTTT. The complete variable domain, with remaining parts taken from reference TRBV2 and TRBJ1-4, reads EPEVTQTPSHQVTQMGQEVILRCVPISNHLYFYWYRQILGQKVEFLVSFYNNEISEKSEIFDDQFSVERPDGSNFTLKIRSTKLEDSAMYFCASSEDRGNEKLFFGSGTQLSVL.

The rearrangement links TRBV2 to TRBJ1-1; D not resolved. The germline gives CDR1 SNHLY, CDR2 FYNNEI. The CDR3 runs to 13 residues. V lost 6 bases, J lost 5 bases, and 13 bases lay in between. This chain's CDR3 is CASSEEVVTEAFF. CDR3 DNA sequence: TGTGCCAGCAGCGAGGAGGTCGTGACTGAAGCTTTCTTT.

J is TRBJ2-3 and V is TRBV6-4, with 12 bases fitting TRBD2. J was trimmed by 5 bases and V by 6 bases; bases with no gene match: 6. Germline V gene lookup returns CDR1 MRHNA and CDR2 SNTAGT. The CDR3 spans 15 residues. The CDR3 is CASRASGGAGDTQYF. The DNA for the CDR3 is TGTGCCAGCAGAGCTAGCGGGGGGGCTGGAGATACGCAGTATTTT.

The V and J genes are TRBV19 and TRBJ2-3; TRBD1 matches 7 bases. Trimming at V came to 1 base and at J to 1 base, leaving 5 bases not matched to a gene. CDR3 length equals 16 residues. Per germline, CDR1 LNHDA and CDR2 SQIVND (reference sequence). The CDR3 loop is CASSIGVGTGTDTQYF. DNA for the CDR3: TGTGCCAGTAGTATAGGGGTTGGGACAGGCACAGATACGCAGTATTTT.

This clone was seen a single time. The V gene is TRBV5-6, the J gene TRBJ2-5, with 9 bases identical to TRBD1. The CDR3 extends over 13 amino acids. Germline values: CDR1 SGHDT, CDR2 YYEEEE. The J segment lost 4 bases and the V segment lost 9 bases, leaving 7 bases of the junction unmatched. The CDR3 is CATGHRGRETQYF. DNA of the CDR3: TGTGCCACCGGTCACAGGGGGCGAGAGACCCAGTACTTC.

V and J are TRBV9 and TRBJ2-2; TRBD1 matches 7 bases. The V gene end was trimmed by 1 base and the J gene end by 0 bases; junction bases not matched to a gene: 0. Germline CDR1 SGDLS, CDR2 YYNGEE. The CDR3 contains 15 residues. CDR3 residues: CASSVQGANTGELFF. The CDR3 coding sequence is TGTGCCAGCAGCGTACAGGGGGCGAACACCGGGGAGCTGTTTTTT.

The chain couples TRBV5-4 to TRBJ2-1; the D is unclear. Germline-derived CDR1 and CDR2 are SGHNT and YYREEE (reference sequence). The CDR3 totals 15 residues. Trimming shortened V by 1 base and J by 5 bases, and 13 bases separated the two germline ends. The CDR3 nucleotides are TGTGCCAGCAGCTTGTGGTCCGACGACCACAATGAGCAGTTCTTC. It codes for CASSLWSDDHNEQFF.

On this clone itself: At one end the junction does not follow the germline gene, possibly because of a read error. This sequence joins TRBV9 and TRBJ1-2; 9 nucleotides line up with TRBD1. Germline values: CDR1 SGDLS, CDR2 YYNGEE. The CDR3 totals 13 residues. The CDR3 spells CVSSGGTGYGYTF. As DNA, the CDR3 is TGTGTCAGCAGCGGGGGGACAGGGTATGGCTACACCTTC.

The rearrangement joins TRBV4-3 to TRBJ2-3; the match to TRBD2 covers 13 bases. CDR3 size: 18 residues. V dropped 0 bases and J dropped 1; count of bases not matched to a gene: 4. Germline CDR1 is LGHNA and CDR2 is YSLEER. CDR3 sequence: CASSQEFTSGGGTDTQYF. The CDR3 nucleotides read TGCGCCAGCAGCCAAGAATTTACTAGCGGGGGGGGCACAGATACGCAGTATTTT.

The gene calls are TRBV7-9 and TRBJ2-3, with 11 bases matching TRBD2. After removal of 3 bases from V and 2 bases from J, the junction contained 4 bases not matched to a gene. The CDR3 extends over 16 amino acids. In germline, CDR1 is SEHNR, CDR2 FQNEAQ (reference sequence). The CDR3 is CASSFTSGGNTDTQYF. The CDR3 DNA is TGTGCCAGCAGCTTTACTAGCGGGGGCAACACAGATACGCAGTATTTT. Full variable domain (outside the CDR3, taken from reference TRBV7-9 and TRBJ2-3): DTGVSQNPRHKITKRGQNVTFRCDPISEHNRLYWYRQTLGQGPEFLTYFQNEAQLEKSRLLSDRFSAERPKGSFSTLEIQRTEQGDSAMYLCASSFTSGGNTDTQYFGPGTRLTVL.

This clone was observed a handful of times. The chain carries TRBV7-2 and TRBJ1-5; D remains ambiguous. This CDR3 region has 14 residues. Trimming pared 1 base from V and 7 bases from J, leaving 11 bases between. From germline, CDR1 is SGHTA and CDR2 FQGNSA. The chain's CDR3 is CASSLEFSGQPQHF. Here the CDR3 DNA reads TGTGCCAGCAGCTTAGAGTTTTCTGGCCAGCCCCAGCATTTT. Based on the CDR3 plus reference TRBV7-2 and TRBJ1-5, the full variable domain is GAGVSQSPSNKVTEKGKDVELRCDPISGHTALYWYRQSLGQGLEFLIYFQGNSAPDKSGLPSDRFSAERTGGSVSTLTIQRTQQEDSAVYLCASSLEFSGQPQHFGDGTRLSIL.

This CDR3 reads CAWSSDRVLGANEKLFF. CDR3 DNA: TGTGCCTGGAGCTCCGATCGGGTACTCGGGGCTAATGAAAAACTGTTTTTT. V usage is TRBV30 and J usage is TRBJ1-4, with no clear D. Germline-derived CDR1 and CDR2 are GTSNPN and SVGIG (reference sequence). The CDR3 has 17 residues. V dropped 3 bases and J dropped 3 bases, with 20 bases sitting between them.

This chain uses TRBV9 with TRBJ2-7, with 11 bases aligning to TRBD1. Trimming cost V 0 bases and J 4 bases; bases outside gene matches: 9. The CDR3 has 17 amino acids. The germline gives CDR1 SGDLS, CDR2 YYNGEE. Here the CDR3 reads CASSVANTGTGGYEQYV. The CDR3 DNA reads TGTGCCAGCAGCGTAGCGAATACTGGGACAGGGGGGTACGAGCAGTACGTC.

The chain couples TRBV12-5 to TRBJ1-1, with D perhaps matching TRBD1 (5 bases). Germline V lookup: CDR1 LGHNT, CDR2 FRNRAP. V lost 7 bases, J lost 5 bases, and 14 bases lay in between. The length of the CDR3 is 13 residues. The CDR3 DNA reads TGTGCTAGTGCCAACGGGGGAGGTACTGAAGCTTTCTTT. It codes for CASANGGGTEAFF.

The chain couples TRBV2 to TRBJ2-7, with D uncertain. This CDR3 comprises 14 residues. V was pared by 6 bases and J by 0 bases, with 12 bases between. Germline CDR1 is SNHLY and CDR2 is FYNNEI. The CDR3 sequence: CASRPTQPSYEQYV. The CDR3 nucleotides read TGTGCCAGCAGGCCGACACAGCCCTCCTACGAGCAGTACGTC.

The rearrangement uses TRBV7-8 and TRBJ1-3; 7 nucleotides line up with TRBD1. The CDR3 covers 16 residues. Germline V gene sequence: CDR1 SGHVS, CDR2 FQNEAQ. V shed 5 bases and J 0 bases; nucleotides not matched to a gene: 7. CDR3 coding DNA: TGTGCCAGCAGCAGTACAGGGGCCAGCTCTGGAAACACCATATATTTT. Amino acids: CASSSTGASSGNTIYF.

This clone was seen once. The rearrangement uses TRBV28 and TRBJ1-2; D might be TRBD1 (6 bases). Deletions cut 2 bases from V and 4 bases from J, with 14 bases between. This CDR3 region has 15 residues. The germline V gene has CDR1 MDHEN and CDR2 SYDVKM. The CDR3 DNA sequence: TGTGCCAGCAGTTTAAAACAGGGACCAGCCTATGGCTACACCTTC. Its protein product is CASSLKQGPAYGYTF.

The chain has TRBV11-2 and TRBJ2-3, with 8 bases that match TRBD1. The CDR3 is 16 residues long. J lost 3 bases, V lost 1 base, and 6 bases had no gene match. Germline V gene lookup returns CDR1 SGHAT and CDR2 FQNNGV. The CDR3 is CASSLVGQGGTDTQYF. CDR3 bases: TGTGCCAGCAGCTTAGTCGGACAGGGAGGAACAGATACGCAGTATTTT.

This clone showed up just once. The chain carries TRBV4-1 and TRBJ1-5; possible D gene TRBD1, 5 bases. Germline lookup yields CDR1 MGHRA and CDR2 YSYEKL. Trimming removed 6 bases from V and 3 bases from J, with 24 bases in between. CDR3 size: 18 residues. In DNA form, the CDR3 reads TGCGCCAGCAGAACTGGGGTCGGGACCGGGCGGATCAATCAGCCCCAGCATTTT. It specifies CASRTGVGTGRINQPQHF.